This T cell receptor (beta chain) was observed in a study of blood T cells in healthy people across ages. Findings and limits, study-wide: Both higher diversity and more naive CD4+ cells marked long-lived donors when set against aged donors. TCR beta diversity, measured per million T cells, fell in a roughly linear way with age. Samples with more naive T cells showed higher observed beta diversity.

CDR3 length: 13 residues. Germline V gene data show CDR1 as MRHNA and CDR2 as SNTAGT. With respect to this clonotype: No antigen is known for it. Its ends do not fully match the called genes, so a read error is possible.

Sample-barcoded 5' priming and a J-beta primer mix drove a second PCR of roughly 7 to 11 cycles. A single record per CDR3 protein comes from TCRdb applying MiXCR to the 5' RACE reads. This sample carries 1.8 million or so distinct CDR3 sequences, 35% to 50% of them seen once, and the ten largest clones take 23%. The receptor was derived from a human donor in good health. J is TRBJ2-5 and V is TRBV6-4; D gene uncertain. Sequencing was carried out using blood. The CDR3 sequence: CASSGKDQETQYF. CDR3 sequence (DNA): TGTGCCAGCAGTGGGAAGGACCAGGAGACCCAGTACTTC.